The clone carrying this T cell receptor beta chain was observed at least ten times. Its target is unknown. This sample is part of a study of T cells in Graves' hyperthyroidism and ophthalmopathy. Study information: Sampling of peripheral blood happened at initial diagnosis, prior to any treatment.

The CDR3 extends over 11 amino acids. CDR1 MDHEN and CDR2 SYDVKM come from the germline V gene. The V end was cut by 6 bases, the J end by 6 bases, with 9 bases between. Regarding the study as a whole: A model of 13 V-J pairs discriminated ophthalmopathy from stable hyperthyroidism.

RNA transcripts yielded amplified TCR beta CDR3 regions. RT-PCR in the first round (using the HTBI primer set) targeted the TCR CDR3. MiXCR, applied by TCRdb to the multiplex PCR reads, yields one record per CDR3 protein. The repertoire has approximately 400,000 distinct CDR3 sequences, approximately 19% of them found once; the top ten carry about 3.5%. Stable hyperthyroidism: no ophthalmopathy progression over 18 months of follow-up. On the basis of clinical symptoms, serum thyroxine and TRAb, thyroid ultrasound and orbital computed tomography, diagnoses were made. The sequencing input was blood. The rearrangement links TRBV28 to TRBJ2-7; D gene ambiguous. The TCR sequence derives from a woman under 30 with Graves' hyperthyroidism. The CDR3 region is CASRSNLEQYF. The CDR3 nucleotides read TGTGCCAGCAGATCCAATCTCGAGCAGTACTTC.